These 25 T cell receptor beta chains share one sample of origin, sequenced in a study of long-term antiretroviral therapy in people with HIV. immunoSEQ v3.0 was run at survey level. This table comes from immunoSEQ multiplex PCR, and its TCRdb copy is limited to in-frame clones, with some not included. The repertoire has approximately 9,000 clones, less than 90% of them found once; the top ten carry 9% to 9.5%. Sequenced here: unsorted PBMCs, sampled 0.3 years before starting antiretroviral therapy. These receptors all come from a man aged 25-45 years with HIV.

This clone has just one count. This chain links TRBV7-2 with TRBJ2-3; 15 bases agree with TRBD2. Germline-derived CDR1 and CDR2 are SGHTA and FQGNSA. V lost 5 bases and J lost 7; bases outside the gene matches: 7. CDR3 length equals 16 residues. The CDR3 spells CASSTGLAGGQNTQYF. Here the CDR3 DNA reads TGTGCCAGCAGCACCGGACTAGCGGGGGGGCAAAATACGCAGTATTTT. Full variable domain (rest looked up from reference TRBV7-2 and TRBJ2-3): GAGVSQSPSNKVTEKGKDVELRCDPISGHTALYWYRQSLGQGLEFLIYFQGNSAPDKSGLPSDRFSAERTGGSVSTLTIQRTQQEDSAVYLCASSTGLAGGQNTQYFGPGTRLTVL.

This rearrangement joins TRBV5-4 to TRBJ2-7, with no clear D. V was clipped by 1 base and J by 0 bases, with 8 bases between them. The CDR3 length is 14 residues. CDR1 and CDR2 from the germline V gene are SGHNT and YYREEE (reference sequence). The CDR3: CASSLSGFSYEQYF. The DNA for the CDR3 is TGTGCCAGCAGCTTGAGTGGCTTCTCCTACGAGCAGTACTTC. The entire variable domain, with the rest obtained from reference TRBV5-4 and TRBJ2-7, is as follows: ETGVTQSPTHLIKTRGQQVTLRCSSQSGHNTVSWYQQALGQGPQFIFQYYREEENGRGNFPPRFSGLQFPNYSSELNVNALELDDSALYLCASSLSGFSYEQYFGPGTRLTVT.

CDR3 sequence reads: CASSEAHFSNQPQHF. As DNA, the CDR3 is TGTGCCAGCAGTGAAGCACACTTTAGCAATCAGCCCCAGCATTTT. This chain connects TRBV6-1 to TRBJ1-5; no definite D call. Trimming took off 0 bases at V and 0 bases at J, with 6 bases between the two ends. The CDR3 runs 15 residues. CDR1 is MNHNS, CDR2 SASEGT, per germline.

The rearrangement uses TRBV5-6 and TRBJ2-7, with a possible D match to TRBD1 (6 bases). This CDR3 spans 14 amino acids. Germline assignment: CDR1 SGHDT and CDR2 YYEEEE. V lost 4 bases and J 3 bases, leaving 14 bases between the germline ends. The CDR3: CASSPGTNHYEQYF. CDR3 DNA: TGTGCCAGCAGCCCAGGGACAAACCACTACGAGCAGTACTTC.

The CDR3 DNA sequence: TGTGCCAGCAGCATTGGGATAGCGGGGAACGGCGAGACCCAGTACTTC. It encodes CASSIGIAGNGETQYF. This chain uses TRBV5-4 with TRBJ2-5; TRBD2 matches at 8 bases. The CDR3 is 16 amino acids. Trimming cost V 4 bases and J 5 bases; bases outside gene matches: 13. The germline V gene has CDR1 SGHNT and CDR2 YYREEE (reference sequence). Complete variable domain (other parts from reference TRBV5-4 and TRBJ2-5): ETGVTQSPTHLIKTRGQQVTLRCSSQSGHNTVSWYQQALGQGPQFIFQYYREEENGRGNFPPRFSGLQFPNYSSELNVNALELDDSALYLCASSIGIAGNGETQYFGPGTRLLVL.

CDR3 nucleotide sequence: TGCGCCAGCAGCCAAGATATGAGCGTCTCCTACGAGCAGTACTTC. Its protein product is CASSQDMSVSYEQYF. The chain is built from TRBV4-1 and TRBJ2-7, with unresolved D. Germline CDR1 reads MGHRA; CDR2 reads YSYEKL. The CDR3 consists of 15 residues. V lost 0 bases to trimming and J lost 0 bases, with 9 bases between them.

The genes are TRBV18 and TRBJ1-5; D is undetermined. The germline gives CDR1 KGHSH, CDR2 LQKENI. The CDR3 sequence is 15 residues long. Trimming took 2 bases from V and 0 from J, leaving 8 bases between them. The CDR3 is CASSPERVSNQPQHF. The CDR3 region has the DNA TGTGCCAGCTCACCAGAAAGGGTTAGCAATCAGCCCCAGCATTTT.

This clone appeared a few times. The chain joins TRBV4-1 to TRBJ1-5; D uncertain. V was pared by 3 bases and J by 1 base, with 13 bases between. This CDR3 spans 16 amino acids. Germline V gene data show CDR1 as MGHRA and CDR2 as YSYEKL. CDR3 residues: CASSHPGRASNQPQHF. DNA for the CDR3: TGCGCCAGCAGCCATCCCGGGAGGGCGAGCAATCAGCCCCAGCATTTT.

This chain uses TRBV27 with TRBJ2-7; either TRBD1 or TRBD2 may supply D (5 bases each). Trimming removed 5 bases from V and 2 bases from J, with 16 bases in between. This CDR3 region has 15 residues. Germline loops: CDR1 MNHEY, CDR2 SMNVEV (reference sequence). The CDR3, as DNA: TGTGCCAGCAGTCTTGCGGGTCAGGGCGCCTACGAGCAGTACTTC. Translated, it gives CASSLAGQGAYEQYF.

The genes are TRBV30 and TRBJ2-3; TRBD1 aligns across 11 bases. The V gene's germline CDR1 is GTSNPN and CDR2 SVGIG (reference sequence). CDR3 size: 15 residues. V dropped 2 bases and J dropped 3; count of bases not matched to a gene: 4. CDR3 sequence: CAWSTGQGATDTQYF. Written as DNA, the CDR3 is TGTGCCTGGAGTACCGGACAGGGGGCGACAGATACGCAGTATTTT.

The rearrangement links TRBV5-4 to TRBJ2-2, with 7 bases fitting TRBD2. The trim removed 1 base at V and 5 bases at J, leaving 5 bases unmatched. The CDR3 extends over 15 amino acids. Per the germline V gene, CDR1 is SGHNT and CDR2 is YYREEE (reference sequence). The CDR3 spells CASSLIGGGTGELFF. The CDR3 DNA reads as TGTGCCAGCAGCTTGATTGGGGGGGGAACCGGGGAGCTGTTTTTT.

The chain combines TRBV19 with TRBJ1-1; D may be TRBD1 (6 bases). The V and J ends lost 9 bases and 4 bases respectively, with 21 bases between them. The V gene's germline CDR1 is LNHDA and CDR2 SQIVND (reference sequence). This CDR3 region has 15 residues. Here the CDR3 DNA reads TGTGCCAGCCTACTAGAGGGACACGGGGGCACTGAAGCTTTCTTT. It is translated as CASLLEGHGGTEAFF.

The rearrangement joins TRBV13 to TRBJ2-2; 9 nucleotides align to TRBD1. Losses at the gene ends were 5 bases for V and 7 bases for J; bases not matched to a gene: 20. CDR3 size: 19 residues. Germline CDR1 and CDR2: PRHDT and FYEKMQ (reference sequence). CDR3 sequence reads: CASSPPQKGTGYRSGELFF. CDR3 coding DNA: TGTGCCAGCAGCCCCCCTCAGAAAGGGACAGGGTATCGAAGCGGGGAGCTGTTTTTT. Complete variable domain (other parts from reference TRBV13 and TRBJ2-2): AAGVIQSPRHLIKEKRETATLKCYPIPRHDTVYWYQQGPGQDPQFLISFYEKMQSDKGSIPDRFSAQQFSDYHSELNMSSLELGDSALYFCASSPPQKGTGYRSGELFFGEGSRLTVL.

This clone has only a few counts. The DNA of the CDR3 is TGTGCCAGCAGTAGACAGGGGGTGGCTAATGAAAAACTGTTTTTT. Translated, it gives CASSRQGVANEKLFF. The chain has TRBV6-5 and TRBJ1-4; 9 bases match TRBD1. V shed 5 bases and J 3 bases; nucleotides not matched to a gene: 4. CDR3 size: 15 residues. CDR1 and CDR2 from the germline V gene are MNHEY and SVGAGI.

The chain employs TRBV30 and TRBJ1-4; D may be TRBD1 (5 bases). The CDR3 spans 14 residues. Trimming pared 1 base from V and 4 bases from J, leaving 10 bases between. The germline V gene has CDR1 GTSNPN and CDR2 SVGIG (reference sequence). The CDR3 DNA sequence: TGTGCCTGGAGTGCCCGGGACCGTAATGAAAAACTGTTTTTT. Protein: CAWSARDRNEKLFF.

Only a few counts were recorded for this clone. V and J are TRBV6-5 and TRBJ2-4; 10 bases match TRBD2. The germline V gene has CDR1 MNHEY and CDR2 SVGAGI. The CDR3 extends over 14 amino acids. V lost 5 bases and J lost 7; bases outside the gene matches: 5. CDR3 region: CASSIAGGPNIQYF. CDR3 coding DNA: TGTGCCAGCAGTATAGCGGGGGGCCCGAACATTCAGTACTTC.

This sequence joins TRBV28 and TRBJ1-2; the D is unclear. The V end lost 5 bases, the J end lost 4 bases, and 11 bases lay between the germline ends. From germline, CDR1 is MDHEN and CDR2 SYDVKM. The CDR3 runs to 13 residues. Written as DNA, the CDR3 is TGTGCCAGCAGTGAGGGTGTCGGCTATGGCTACACCTTC. This gives the protein CASSEGVGYGYTF.

The chain joins TRBV6-5 to TRBJ2-1; 12 bases line up with TRBD2. The CDR3 totals 14 residues. V lost 7 bases, J lost 8 bases, and 6 bases stayed unmatched. The germline V gene has CDR1 MNHEY and CDR2 SVGAGI. CDR3 bases: TGTGCCAGCATCCGGACTAGCGGGGATTATGAGCAGTTCTTC. It is translated as CASIRTSGDYEQFF.

The rearrangement uses TRBV27 and TRBJ1-1, with a weak D call TRBD1 (5 bases). Trimming cost V 6 bases and J 1 base, with 9 bases left between them. In germline, CDR1 is MNHEY, CDR2 SMNVEV (reference sequence). The CDR3 sequence is 13 residues long. For the CDR3, the DNA is TGTGCCAGCAGGGTTGGGACGAACACTGAAGCTTTCTTT. Translation: CASRVGTNTEAFF.

This chain connects TRBV7-6 to TRBJ1-2; D gene unclear. Trimming pared 1 base from V and 4 bases from J, leaving 4 bases between. The CDR3 loop spans 12 amino acids. Germline CDR1 and CDR2: SGHVS and FNYEAQ. CDR3 in amino acids: CASSLDGYGYTF. The CDR3 bases are TGTGCCAGCAGCTTAGACGGCTATGGCTACACCTTC.

This chain links TRBV2 with TRBJ1-2; D not resolved. Germline V lookup: CDR1 SNHLY, CDR2 FYNNEI. This CDR3 spans 15 amino acids. Deletions cut 4 bases from V and 2 bases from J, with 14 bases between. This chain's CDR3 is CASSVMGSGNYGYTF. CDR3 bases: TGTGCCAGCAGTGTAATGGGGTCCGGGAACTATGGCTACACCTTC.

The CDR3 loop reads CSVTGPSEGEKLFF. The DNA of the CDR3 is TGCAGCGTTACTGGGCCCTCCGAGGGTGAAAAACTGTTTTTT. This chain joins TRBV29-1 and TRBJ1-4; D not resolved. The CDR3 loop spans 14 amino acids. Germline V gene sequence: CDR1 SQVTM, CDR2 ANQGSEA. V lost 5 bases to trimming and J lost 7 bases, with 17 bases between them.

The chain carries TRBV27 and TRBJ2-7; 7 bases fit TRBD1. Germline V lookup: CDR1 MNHEY, CDR2 SMNVEV (reference sequence). Trimming at V came to 5 bases and at J to 2 bases, leaving 9 bases not matched to a gene. The CDR3 sequence is 15 residues long. The CDR3 reads CASSPTRDRTYEQYF. The DNA of the CDR3 is TGTGCCAGCAGTCCCACCCGGGACAGAACCTACGAGCAGTACTTC.

CDR3 DNA: TGCGCCAGCAGCTCACCCCTTGAAGCTAACTATGGCTACACCTTC. This translates into CASSSPLEANYGYTF. The chain joins TRBV5-1 to TRBJ1-2; D remains unclear. The CDR3 spans 15 residues. V lost 3 bases, J lost 0 bases, and 12 bases lay in between. Germline CDR1 and CDR2: SGHRS and YFSETQ.

The chain has TRBV9 and TRBJ1-2, with D possibly being TRBD1 (5 bases). The V gene's germline CDR1 is SGDLS and CDR2 YYNGEE. This CDR3 has 15 amino acids. V shed 0 bases and J shed 2 bases, with 11 bases lying between them. DNA for the CDR3: TGTGCCAGCAGCGTAGCATCGCAGGGCAACTATGGCTACACCTTC. Amino acid sequence: CASSVASQGNYGYTF.